This T cell receptor (beta chain) was profiled in a study of blood T cell repertoires in COVID-19. For the study at large: Spain, Italy and the United States supplied samples that represented acute and convalescent COVID-19. T cells, B-cell-depleted T cells, or PBMCs provided the cDNA or gDNA that served as material.

Source study methods: Researchers report that nucleated cell counts were estimated from reference gene primer amplification. Using immunoSEQ multiplex PCR, the repertoire was profiled, and TCRdb retains in-frame clones only, with some absent. For V, J and clone size, that table is used; D and trimming come from the DNA. The sample records some 670,000 clones, approximately 90% being singletons. The CDR3 runs 15 residues. The J segment lost 7 bases and the V segment lost 4 bases, leaving 12 bases of the junction unmatched. Germline values: CDR1 MNHEY, CDR2 SVGAGI. Sequencing was done on a sample of peripheral blood. This TCR came from a woman under 30 with acute or convalescent COVID-19. The J gene is TRBJ1-2, the V gene TRBV6-5; TRBD1 aligns across 7 bases. The CDR3 nucleotides are TGTGCCAGCAGTTCCGCCGGAAACAGGGGCCCTGGCTACACCTTC. As protein: CASSSAGNRGPGYTF.